This TCR beta chain derives from a study of T cell repertoires in cytomegalovirus infection. This clonotype has ten or more counts. Antigen unknown. MiXCR, applied by TCRdb to the reads, yields one record per CDR3 protein. The sample gives 200,000 to 300,000 distinct CDR3 sequences, approximately 14% of which show up once; 8.8% is in the top ten. Study results and limitations: HLA-C-restricted CMV clonotypes gave the most frequent clonotype in two of eight donors.

This CDR3 contains 13 residues. J was trimmed by 3 bases and V by 5 bases; bases with no gene match: 6. Germline CDR1 reads DFQATT; CDR2 reads SNEGSKA (reference sequence). Sequencing input: PBMCs. The TCR comes from a human donor in good health (CMV status not recorded). Some clones in this sample may be carry-over from other donors' samples. V and J are TRBV20-1 and TRBJ1-1; 7 positions agree with TRBD1. The chain's CDR3 is CSARSGGDTEAFF. The CDR3 DNA is TGCAGTGCTCGTTCAGGGGGAGACACTGAAGCTTTCTTT.